This T cell receptor beta chain came from a study of human T cells and chemical hapten exposure. Overall study: Patients received weekly diphenylcyclopropenone doses to the scalp throughout the approximately 25-week study. The upper back received 0.01% DPC by patch testing, with results read at 6 days.

Regarding time point: pre-sensitization, week 0. Treatment defined: therapeutic diphenylcyclopropenone sensitization with weekly scalp DPC. CDR3 length: 11 amino acids. V lost 6 bases to trimming and J lost 15 bases, with 14 bases between them. Using its own MiXCR run on the RACE reads, TCRdb lists one record per CDR3 protein. The sample yields 100,000 to 150,000 distinct CDR3 sequences, approximately 12% seen once. Findings of the study overall: High-frequency TCRs, those above 1 in 1000, stayed the same after DPC sensitization.

On this clonotype: Its cognate antigen is unknown.

The gene calls are TRBV12-3 or TRBV12-4 and TRBJ1-4, with D perhaps TRBD1 (6 bases). This receptor was taken from a woman aged 18 to 35 with alopecia areata. Some clones in this sample may be carry-over from other donors' samples. The sequenced sample was whole blood, obtained in connection with sensitization to the hapten diphenylcyclopropenone (DPC). In DNA form, the CDR3 reads TGTGCCAGCAGCTCACAGGGCCCGGTGTTTTTT. Its protein is CASSSQGPVFF.